Described below is a single TCR beta chain sequence and its context. A quantity of about 0.45 to 1 ug RNA underwent reverse transcription using random hexamers. The immunoSEQ assay covered 54 Vbeta and 13 Jbeta segments for CDR3. TCRdb reanalysed the immunoSEQ multiplex PCR reads using MiXCR and keeps one entry per CDR3 protein. The top ten hold around 0.075% of the sample, which has roughly 150,000 distinct CDR3 sequences, roughly 94% seen once. This specimen comes from a study of CD8 T cells in Susac syndrome. The germline V gene encodes CDR1 LGHDT and CDR2 YNNKEL (reference sequence). This CDR3 contains 12 residues. V lost 2 bases, J lost 4 bases, and 2 bases lay in between. The individuals used as controls were healthy donors who had been matched for both age and sex.

Sequences were obtained from CD4+ T cells from PBMCs. V gene TRBV3-1 combines with J gene TRBJ1-4; D not resolved. The sequence was obtained from a human donor in good health. The CDR3 sequence: CASSQHNEKLFF. As DNA, the CDR3 is TGTGCCAGCAGCCAACATAATGAAAAACTGTTTTTT.